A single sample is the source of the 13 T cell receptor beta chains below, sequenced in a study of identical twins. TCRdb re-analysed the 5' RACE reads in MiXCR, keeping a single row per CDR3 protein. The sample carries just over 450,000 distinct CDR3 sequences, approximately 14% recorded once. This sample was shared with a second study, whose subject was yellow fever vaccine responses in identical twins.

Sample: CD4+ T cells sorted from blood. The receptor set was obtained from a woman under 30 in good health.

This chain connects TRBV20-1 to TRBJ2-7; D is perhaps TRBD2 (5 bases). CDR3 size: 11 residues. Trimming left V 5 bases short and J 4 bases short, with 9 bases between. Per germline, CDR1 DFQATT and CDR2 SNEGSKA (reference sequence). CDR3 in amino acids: CSAWTGYEQYF. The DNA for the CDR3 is TGCAGTGCTTGGACGGGATACGAGCAGTACTTC.

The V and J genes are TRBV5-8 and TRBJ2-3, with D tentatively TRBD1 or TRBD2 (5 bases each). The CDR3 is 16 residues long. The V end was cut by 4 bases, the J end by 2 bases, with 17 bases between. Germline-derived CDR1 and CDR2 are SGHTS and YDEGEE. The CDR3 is CASSTVPGPFTDTQYF. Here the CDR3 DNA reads TGTGCCAGCAGCACCGTACCGGGACCCTTCACAGATACGCAGTATTTT.

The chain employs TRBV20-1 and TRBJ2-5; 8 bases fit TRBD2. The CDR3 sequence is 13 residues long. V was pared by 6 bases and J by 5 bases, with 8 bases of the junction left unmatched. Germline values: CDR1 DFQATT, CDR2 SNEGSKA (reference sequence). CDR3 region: CSAGTAGVETQYF. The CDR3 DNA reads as TGCAGTGCGGGAACAGCGGGGGTCGAGACCCAGTACTTC.

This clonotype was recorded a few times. The CDR3 region has the DNA TGTGCCAGCAGTCTCGGACAGGGAATGGAAGAGACCCAGTACTTC. Translated, it gives CASSLGQGMEETQYF. The rearrangement joins TRBV7-2 to TRBJ2-5, with TRBD1 matching over 8 bases. This CDR3 is built from 15 residues. Trimming took 6 bases from V and 3 from J; bases not matched to a gene: 9. CDR1 SGHTA and CDR2 FQGNSA come from the germline V gene.

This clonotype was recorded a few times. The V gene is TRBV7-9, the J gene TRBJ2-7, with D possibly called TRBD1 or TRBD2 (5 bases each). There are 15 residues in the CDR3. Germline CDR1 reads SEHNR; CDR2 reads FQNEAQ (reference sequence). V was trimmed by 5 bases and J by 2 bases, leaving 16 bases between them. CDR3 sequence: CASSAGLTGPYEQYF. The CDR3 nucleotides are TGTGCCAGCAGCGCGGGCCTCACGGGACCCTACGAGCAGTACTTC.

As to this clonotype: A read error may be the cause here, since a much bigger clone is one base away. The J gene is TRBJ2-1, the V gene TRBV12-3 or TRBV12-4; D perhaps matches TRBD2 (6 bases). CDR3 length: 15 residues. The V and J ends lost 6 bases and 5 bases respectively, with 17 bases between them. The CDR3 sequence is CASRGGLTLHNEQFF. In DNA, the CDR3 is TGTGCCAGCAGGGGGGGTTTAACGCTTCACAATGAGCAGTTCTTC.

The CDR3 region is CAISVGAGGNTGELFF. CDR3 DNA: TGTGCCATCAGTGTTGGCGCGGGGGGGAACACCGGGGAGCTGTTTTTT. The rearrangement uses TRBV10-3 and TRBJ2-2, with TRBD2 identical over 8 bases. CDR1 ENHRY and CDR2 SYGVKD come from the germline V gene. V lost 4 bases and J lost 1; bases outside the gene matches: 5. This CDR3 is 16 amino acids long.

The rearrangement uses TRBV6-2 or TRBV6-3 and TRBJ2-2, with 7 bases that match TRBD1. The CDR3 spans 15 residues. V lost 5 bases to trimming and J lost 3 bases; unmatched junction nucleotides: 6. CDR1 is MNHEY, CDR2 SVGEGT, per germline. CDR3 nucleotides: TGTGCCAGCAGTCAAGACAGGGCGGACACCGGGGAGCTGTTTTTT. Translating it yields CASSQDRADTGELFF.

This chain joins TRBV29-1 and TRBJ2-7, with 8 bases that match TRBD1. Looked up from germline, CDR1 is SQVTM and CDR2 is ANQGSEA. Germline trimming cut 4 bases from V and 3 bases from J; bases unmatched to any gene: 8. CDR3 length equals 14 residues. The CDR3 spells CSVGVGTGIYEQYF. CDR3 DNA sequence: TGCAGCGTTGGGGTCGGGACAGGTATCTACGAGCAGTACTTC.

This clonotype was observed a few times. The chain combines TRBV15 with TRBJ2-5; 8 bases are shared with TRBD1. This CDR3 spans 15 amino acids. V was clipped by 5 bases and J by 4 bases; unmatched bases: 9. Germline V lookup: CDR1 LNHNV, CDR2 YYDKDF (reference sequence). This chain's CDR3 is CATSGTGGWGETQYF. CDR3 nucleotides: TGTGCCACCAGCGGAACAGGGGGTTGGGGAGAGACCCAGTACTTC.

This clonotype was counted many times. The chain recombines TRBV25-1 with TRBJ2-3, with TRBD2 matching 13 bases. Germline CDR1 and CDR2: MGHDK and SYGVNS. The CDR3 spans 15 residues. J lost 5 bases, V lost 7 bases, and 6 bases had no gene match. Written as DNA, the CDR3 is TGTGCCAGCACCTTGACTAGCGGGAGGCAAGATACGCAGTATTTT. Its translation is CASTLTSGRQDTQYF. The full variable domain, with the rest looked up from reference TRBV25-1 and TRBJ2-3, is EADIYQTPRYLVIGTGKKITLECSQTMGHDKMYWYQQDPGMELHLIHYSYGVNSTEKGDLSSESTVSRIRTEHFPLTLESARPSHTSQYLCASTLTSGRQDTQYFGPGTRLTVL.

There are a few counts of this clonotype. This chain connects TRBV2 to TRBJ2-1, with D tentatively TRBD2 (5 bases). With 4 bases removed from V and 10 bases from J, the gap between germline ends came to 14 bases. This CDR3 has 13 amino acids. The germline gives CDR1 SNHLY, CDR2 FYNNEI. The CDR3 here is CASSAETRGEQFF. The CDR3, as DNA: TGTGCCAGCAGTGCGGAAACTAGAGGGGAGCAGTTCTTC.

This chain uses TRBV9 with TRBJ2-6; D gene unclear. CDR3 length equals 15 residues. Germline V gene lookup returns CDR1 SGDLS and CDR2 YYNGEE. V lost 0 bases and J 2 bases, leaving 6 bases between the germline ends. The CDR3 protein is CASSVVGAGANVLTF. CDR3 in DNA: TGTGCCAGCAGCGTAGTTGGGGCTGGGGCCAACGTCCTGACTTTC.